Listed below are T cell receptor beta chains from one sample, sequenced in a study of T cells in localized non-small cell lung cancer. TCRdb keeps only in-frame clones here, not all; method: immunoSEQ multiplex PCR. The sample records 6,300 or so clones, about 15% being singletons. Source: normal lung tissue next to the tumor, taken before any cancer treatment. All receptors derive from a male donor aged 60 or older with stage II squamous cell lung carcinoma. Both conserved end residues are part of each CDR3. The order of the fields is clone size, V gene, J gene, D gene, CDR3 protein, CDR3 DNA. D genes are given only for firm matches. For some rows the clone size is stated as once, few or many, or as a class when expanded; others skip it.

size: NA; V: TRBV19; J: TRBJ2-7; D: NA; CDR3: CASSGLNYEQYF; DNA: TGTGCCAGTTCGGGTCTGAACTACGAGCAGTACTTC
size: few; V: TRBV15; J: TRBJ2-4; D: NA; CDR3: CATTQGLAKNIQYF; DNA: TGTGCCACCACGCAGGGACTCGCCAAAAACATTCAGTACTTC
size: few; V: TRBV19; J: TRBJ2-2; D: TRBD1; CDR3: CASSISKAGGNGELFF; DNA: TGTGCCAGTAGTATAAGTAAGGCAGGGGGTAACGGGGAGCTGTTTTTT
size: NA; V: TRBV18; J: TRBJ1-1; D: NA; CDR3: CASRGGPAVEAFF; DNA: TGTGCCAGCCGGGGGGGGCCCGCGGTTGAGGCTTTCTTT
size: few; V: TRBV12-5; J: TRBJ2-2; D: NA; CDR3: CASGFVVTTNTGELFF; DNA: TGTGCTAGTGGTTTTGTTGTGACAACCAACACCGGGGAGCTGTTTTTT
size: few; V: TRBV6-8; J: TRBJ2-3; D: TRBD1; CDR3: CASSFGQGSTDTQYF; DNA: TGTGCCAGCAGTTTCGGACAGGGTTCCACAGATACGCAGTATTTT
size: NA; V: TRBV12-5; J: TRBJ2-7; D: TRBD2; CDR3: CASTPSGSIGEQYF; DNA: TGTGCCAGCACCCCGAGCGGGAGTATAGGCGAGCAGTACTTC
size: NA; V: TRBV14; J: TRBJ2-1; D: TRBD2; CDR3: CASSQGGAGDYNEQFF; DNA: TGTGCCAGCAGCCAAGGGGGAGCGGGGGACTACAATGAGCAGTTCTTC
size: NA; V: TRBV11-3; J: TRBJ2-1; D: NA; CDR3: CASSPGLVRGHGQFF; DNA: TGTGCCAGCAGCCCAGGACTAGTTAGGGGGCATGGGCAGTTCTTC
size: NA; V: TRBV11-3; J: TRBJ2-7; D: NA; CDR3: CASSQARGTSSYEQYF; DNA: TGTGCCAGCAGCCAAGCCCGGGGAACAAGCTCCTACGAGCAGTACTTC
size: few; V: TRBV18; J: TRBJ1-6; D: TRBD1; CDR3: CASSGRQGSSNSPLHF; DNA: TGTGCCAGCTCAGGCCGACAGGGCTCTTCTAATTCACCCCTCCACTTT
size: few; V: TRBV30; J: TRBJ1-1; D: TRBD1; CDR3: CAWSVWDRGRRGEAFF; DNA: TGTGCCTGGAGTGTATGGGACAGGGGGCGAAGGGGTGAAGCTTTCTTT
size: NA; V: TRBV6-8; J: TRBJ1-2; D: NA; CDR3: CASSIPDGLGYTF; DNA: TGTGCCAGCAGTATACCGGACGGCCTTGGCTACACCTTC
size: NA; V: TRBV19; J: TRBJ2-3; D: NA; CDR3: CASRRDTWPSTDTQYF; DNA: TGTGCCAGCAGGCGGGACACTTGGCCTAGCACAGATACGCAGTATTTT
size: NA; V: TRBV9; J: TRBJ2-2; D: TRBD1; CDR3: CASSGTGGSGELFF; DNA: TGTGCCAGCAGCGGGACAGGGGGAAGCGGGGAGCTGTTTTTT
size: medium-sized; V: TRBV9; J: TRBJ1-1; D: NA; CDR3: CASSVGAGENTEAFF; DNA: TGTGCCAGCAGCGTAGGGGCAGGGGAGAACACTGAAGCTTTCTTT
size: few; V: TRBV6-8; J: TRBJ2-5; D: TRBD2; CDR3: CASIQAGGYQETQYF; DNA: TGTGCCAGCATCCAAGCGGGGGGATACCAAGAGACCCAGTACTTC
size: few; V: TRBV5-1; J: TRBJ1-1; D: NA; CDR3: CASSLGNGDTEAFF; DNA: TGCGCCAGCAGCTTAGGGAATGGGGACACTGAAGCTTTCTTT
size: NA; V: TRBV5-1; J: TRBJ1-4; D: NA; CDR3: CASSSDGSKNEKLFF; DNA: TGCGCCAGCAGCTCTGACGGGAGTAAAAATGAAAAACTGTTTTTT
size: NA; V: TRBV25-1; J: TRBJ2-3; D: NA; CDR3: CASSEYLTDTQYF; DNA: TGTGCCAGCAGTGAATATTTGACAGATACGCAGTATTTT
size: NA; V: TRBV29-1; J: TRBJ2-2; D: TRBD1; CDR3: CSVRQGAVTGELFF; DNA: TGCAGCGTTCGACAGGGGGCGGTTACCGGGGAGCTGTTTTTT
size: NA; V: TRBV10-2; J: TRBJ2-7; D: TRBD2; CDR3: CASSLTSGGVTYEQYF; DNA: TGCGCCAGCAGTTTGACTAGCGGGGGGGTTACCTACGAGCAGTACTTC
size: few; V: TRBV11-3; J: TRBJ2-7; D: NA; CDR3: CASSGRGRFSYEQYF; DNA: TGTGCCAGCAGCGGCCGGGGGAGGTTCTCCTACGAGCAGTACTTC
size: medium-sized; V: TRBV6-8; J: TRBJ1-4; D: TRBD1; CDR3: CASSGGGQGLTNEKLFF; DNA: TGTGCCAGCAGTGGGGGGGGACAGGGCTTAACTAATGAAAAACTGTTTTTT
size: NA; V: TRBV9; J: TRBJ2-5; D: TRBD2; CDR3: CANDSSGRGETQYF; DNA: TGTGCCAACGATAGTAGCGGGAGAGGGGAGACCCAGTACTTC
size: NA; V: TRBV19; J: TRBJ2-1; D: NA; CDR3: CATVGPSRGNEQFF; DNA: TGTGCCACAGTCGGTCCCTCCCGGGGGAATGAGCAGTTCTTC
size: NA; V: TRBV11-3; J: TRBJ2-1; D: NA; CDR3: CASSLWGATSYNEQFF; DNA: TGTGCCAGCAGCTTATGGGGGGCTACCTCCTACAATGAGCAGTTCTTC
size: few; V: TRBV30; J: TRBJ2-1; D: TRBD2; CDR3: CAWSQSLPSGRYSYNEQFF; DNA: TGTGCCTGGAGTCAATCCCTCCCCAGCGGGAGGTACTCCTACAATGAGCAGTTCTTC
size: few; V: TRBV6-8; J: TRBJ2-5; D: NA; CDR3: CASSYWGEETQYF; DNA: TGTGCCAGCAGTTACTGGGGCGAGGAGACCCAGTACTTC
size: few; V: TRBV9; J: TRBJ2-7; D: NA; CDR3: CASSPTGPSYEQYF; DNA: TGTGCCAGCAGCCCCACGGGGCCCTCCTACGAGCAGTACTTC
size: NA; V: TRBV11-3; J: TRBJ2-5; D: TRBD1; CDR3: CASSPTGGVETQYF; DNA: TGTGCCAGCAGCCCGACAGGGGGAGTAGAGACCCAGTACTTC
size: few; V: TRBV19; J: TRBJ1-5; D: NA; CDR3: CASSIGGELNQPQHF; DNA: TGTGCCAGTAGTATAGGCGGGGAACTCAATCAGCCCCAGCATTTT
size: medium-sized; V: TRBV6-8; J: TRBJ2-7; D: TRBD2; CDR3: CASSVLAGGSYEQYF; DNA: TGTGCCAGCAGCGTACTAGCGGGAGGCTCCTACGAGCAGTACTTC
size: NA; V: TRBV11-3; J: TRBJ1-2; D: TRBD1; CDR3: CASSSTGTGVGYTF; DNA: TGTGCCAGCAGCTCAACCGGGACAGGGGTTGGCTACACCTTC
size: NA; V: TRBV11-3; J: TRBJ2-2; D: NA; CDR3: CASSAKFVPGTDGELFF; DNA: TGTGCCAGCAGCGCAAAGTTCGTCCCGGGAACGGACGGGGAGCTGTTTTTT
size: NA; V: TRBV5-1; J: TRBJ2-3; D: TRBD1; CDR3: CASSPRTGVTDTQYF; DNA: TGCGCCAGCAGCCCAAGGACAGGGGTCACAGATACGCAGTATTTT
size: few; V: TRBV6-8; J: TRBJ2-1; D: NA; CDR3: CASRGAILNEQFF; DNA: TGTGCCAGCCGGGGGGCCATACTCAATGAGCAGTTCTTC
size: NA; V: TRBV11-3; J: TRBJ2-2; D: TRBD1; CDR3: CASTPGTANTGELFF; DNA: TGTGCCAGCACCCCGGGGACAGCGAACACCGGGGAGCTGTTTTTT
size: NA; V: TRBV19; J: TRBJ1-1; D: TRBD1; CDR3: CASSIGQGARTEAFF; DNA: TGTGCCAGTAGTATCGGACAGGGGGCACGGACTGAAGCTTTCTTT
size: NA; V: TRBV6-8; J: TRBJ2-7; D: NA; CDR3: CASRRDPGDEQYF; DNA: TGTGCCAGCAGGAGGGACCCCGGGGACGAGCAGTACTTC
size: NA; V: TRBV19; J: TRBJ1-2; D: NA; CDR3: CASSNSRTGYTF; DNA: TGTGCCAGTAGTAACTCACGGACTGGCTACACCTTC
size: medium-sized; V: TRBV6-8; J: TRBJ1-1; D: NA; CDR3: CASSTPAMNTEAFF; DNA: TGTGCCAGCAGTACTCCGGCTATGAACACTGAAGCTTTCTTT
size: NA; V: TRBV6-8; J: TRBJ1-1; D: TRBD1; CDR3: CASSRDRVIEAFF; DNA: TGTGCCAGCAGCCGGGACAGGGTGATTGAAGCTTTCTTT
size: NA; V: TRBV11-3; J: TRBJ2-4; D: TRBD1; CDR3: CASSLSSRGLNIQYF; DNA: TGTGCCAGCAGCTTATCGAGCAGGGGGCTTAACATTCAGTACTTC
size: NA; V: TRBV28; J: TRBJ1-1; D: TRBD1; CDR3: CASSSIDRENTEAFF; DNA: TGTGCCAGCAGTTCCATCGACAGGGAGAACACTGAAGCTTTCTTT
size: once; V: TRBV5-1; J: TRBJ1-4; D: TRBD1; CDR3: CASSFGTANEKLFF; DNA: TGCGCCAGCAGCTTCGGGACAGCTAATGAAAAACTGTTTTTT
size: NA; V: TRBV5-1; J: TRBJ2-5; D: TRBD1; CDR3: CASSRPGQGQETQYF; DNA: TGCGCCAGCAGCCGCCCGGGACAGGGGCAAGAGACCCAGTACTTC
size: few; V: TRBV19; J: TRBJ1-1; D: NA; CDR3: CASSIGGEVAFF; DNA: TGTGCCAGTAGTATAGGAGGAGAAGTAGCTTTCTTT
size: NA; V: TRBV25-1; J: TRBJ1-1; D: TRBD1; CDR3: CASRKTTGEPEAFF; DNA: TGTGCCAGTCGCAAAACGACAGGGGAGCCTGAAGCTTTCTTT
size: NA; V: TRBV5-1; J: TRBJ2-2; D: TRBD2; CDR3: CASSHPEAGTNTGELFF; DNA: TGCGCCAGCAGTCACCCGGAAGCGGGGACGAACACCGGGGAGCTGTTTTTT
size: once; V: TRBV19; J: TRBJ2-1; D: TRBD2; CDR3: CASSPGGTSGRKGGKLDEQFF; DNA: TGTGCCAGTAGTCCCGGGGGGACTAGCGGGAGGAAAGGGGGAAAGCTGGATGAGCAGTTCTTC
size: few; V: TRBV11-3; J: TRBJ2-1; D: TRBD1; CDR3: CASSDGQGASYNEQFF; DNA: TGTGCCAGCAGCGATGGACAGGGGGCTTCCTACAATGAGCAGTTCTTC
size: few; V: TRBV1; J: TRBJ1-4; D: NA; CDR3: CASSQERGDGEKLFF; DNA: TGCGCCAGCAGCCAAGAAAGGGGGGACGGGGAAAAACTGTTTTTT
size: few; V: TRBV6-8; J: TRBJ2-7; D: TRBD1; CDR3: CAISGGGRQGQYEQYF; DNA: TGTGCCATCAGTGGAGGGGGGCGACAGGGGCAATACGAGCAGTACTTC
size: NA; V: TRBV6-8; J: TRBJ1-1; D: NA; CDR3: CASTIRVNTEAFF; DNA: TGTGCCAGCACCATCAGGGTGAACACTGAAGCTTTCTTT
size: NA; V: TRBV6-8; J: TRBJ2-2; D: TRBD1; CDR3: CASSRNLDRDRAGAGELFF; DNA: TGTGCCAGCAGTCGGAATTTAGACCGGGACAGGGCTGGCGCCGGGGAGCTGTTTTTT
size: many; V: TRBV11-3; J: TRBJ2-5; D: TRBD1; CDR3: CASSLSTGKETQYF; DNA: TGTGCCAGCAGCTTGTCGACAGGGAAAGAGACCCAGTACTTC
size: few; V: TRBV6-8; J: TRBJ2-3; D: NA; CDR3: CASSVDRGVDTQYF; DNA: TGTGCCAGCAGTGTAGACCGGGGCGTGGATACGCAGTATTTT
size: medium-sized; V: TRBV9; J: TRBJ1-4; D: NA; CDR3: CASSPSRGVGDEKLFF; DNA: TGTGCCAGCAGCCCATCCAGAGGTGTGGGGGATGAAAAACTGTTTTTT
size: medium-sized; V: TRBV12-5; J: TRBJ1-3; D: TRBD1; CDR3: CASIGQGGNTIYF; DNA: TGTGCCAGCATAGGACAGGGCGGAAACACCATATATTTT